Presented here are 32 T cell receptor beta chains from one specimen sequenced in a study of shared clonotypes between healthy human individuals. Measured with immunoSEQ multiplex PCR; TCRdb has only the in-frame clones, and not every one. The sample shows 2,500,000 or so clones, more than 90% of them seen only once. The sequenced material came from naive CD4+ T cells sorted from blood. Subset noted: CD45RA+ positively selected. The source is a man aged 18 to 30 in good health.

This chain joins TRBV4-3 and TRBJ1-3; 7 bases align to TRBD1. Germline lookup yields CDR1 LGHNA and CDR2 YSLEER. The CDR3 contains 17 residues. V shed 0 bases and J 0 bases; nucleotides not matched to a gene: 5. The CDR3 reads CASSQELGQLSGNTIYF. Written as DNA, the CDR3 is TGCGCCAGCAGCCAAGAATTGGGACAGCTCTCTGGAAACACCATATATTTT.

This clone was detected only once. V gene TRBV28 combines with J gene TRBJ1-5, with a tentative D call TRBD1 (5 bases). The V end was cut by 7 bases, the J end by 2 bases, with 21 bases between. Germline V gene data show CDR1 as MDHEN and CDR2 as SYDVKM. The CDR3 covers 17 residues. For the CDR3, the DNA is TGTGCCAGCACCGGGACCCCCACAACGGGAGGCAATCAGCCCCAGCATTTT. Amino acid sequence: CASTGTPTTGGNQPQHF.

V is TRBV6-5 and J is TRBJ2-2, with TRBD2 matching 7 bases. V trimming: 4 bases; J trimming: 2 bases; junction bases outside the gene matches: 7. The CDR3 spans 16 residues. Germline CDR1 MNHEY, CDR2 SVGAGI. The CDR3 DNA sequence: TGTGCCAGCAGTTCCAACGGGAGGAAAAACACCGGGGAGCTGTTTTTT. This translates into CASSSNGRKNTGELFF.

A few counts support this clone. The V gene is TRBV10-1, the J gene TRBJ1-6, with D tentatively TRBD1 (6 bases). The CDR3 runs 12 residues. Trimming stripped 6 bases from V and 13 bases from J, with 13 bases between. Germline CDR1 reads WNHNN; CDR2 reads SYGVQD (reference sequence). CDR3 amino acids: CASSDRSQPLHF. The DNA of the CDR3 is TGCGCCAGCAGCGACAGGAGTCAGCCCCTCCACTTT.

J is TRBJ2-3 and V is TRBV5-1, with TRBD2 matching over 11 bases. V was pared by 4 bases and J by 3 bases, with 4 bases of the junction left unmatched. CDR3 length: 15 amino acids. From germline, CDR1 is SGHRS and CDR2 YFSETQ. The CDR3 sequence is CASSRTSGRTDTQYF. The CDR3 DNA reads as TGCGCCAGCAGCAGAACTAGCGGGAGAACAGATACGCAGTATTTT.

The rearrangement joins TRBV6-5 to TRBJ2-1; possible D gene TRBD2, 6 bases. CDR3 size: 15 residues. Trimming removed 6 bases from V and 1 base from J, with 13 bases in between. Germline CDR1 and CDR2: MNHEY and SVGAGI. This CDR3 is CASRGRGPSYNEQFF. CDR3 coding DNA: TGTGCCAGCAGGGGGCGGGGCCCTTCCTACAATGAGCAGTTCTTC.

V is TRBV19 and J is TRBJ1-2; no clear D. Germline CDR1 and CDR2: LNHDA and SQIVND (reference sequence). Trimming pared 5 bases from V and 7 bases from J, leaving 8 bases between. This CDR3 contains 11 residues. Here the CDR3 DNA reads TGTGCCAGTAGTCTCCCCGGTGGCTACACCTTC. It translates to CASSLPGGYTF.

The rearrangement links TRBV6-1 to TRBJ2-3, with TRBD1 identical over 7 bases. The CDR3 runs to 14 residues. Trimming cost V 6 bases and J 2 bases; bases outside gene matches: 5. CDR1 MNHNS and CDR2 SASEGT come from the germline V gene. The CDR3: CASRAGGPTDTQYF. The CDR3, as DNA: TGTGCCAGCAGAGCAGGGGGACCCACAGATACGCAGTATTTT.

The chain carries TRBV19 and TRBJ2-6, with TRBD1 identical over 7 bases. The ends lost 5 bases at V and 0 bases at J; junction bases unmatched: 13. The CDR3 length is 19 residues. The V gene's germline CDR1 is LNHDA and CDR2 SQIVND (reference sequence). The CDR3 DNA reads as TGTGCCAGTAGTGGATCTGGGACAGCCGACTACTCTGGGGCCAACGTCCTGACTTTC. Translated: CASSGSGTADYSGANVLTF.

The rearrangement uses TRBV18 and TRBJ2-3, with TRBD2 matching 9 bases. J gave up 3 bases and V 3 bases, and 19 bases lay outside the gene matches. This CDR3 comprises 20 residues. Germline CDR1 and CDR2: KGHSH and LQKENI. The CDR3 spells CASSPTTRVRGRAGTDTQYF. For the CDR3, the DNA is TGTGCCAGCTCACCTACCACCAGGGTTCGCGGGAGGGCCGGGACAGATACGCAGTATTTT.

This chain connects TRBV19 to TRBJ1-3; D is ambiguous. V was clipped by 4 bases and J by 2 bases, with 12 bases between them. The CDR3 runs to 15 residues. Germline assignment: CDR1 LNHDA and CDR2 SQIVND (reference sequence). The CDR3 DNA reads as TGTGCCAGTAGTAGTCGGAGCTCCGCTGGAAACACCATATATTTT. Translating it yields CASSSRSSAGNTIYF.

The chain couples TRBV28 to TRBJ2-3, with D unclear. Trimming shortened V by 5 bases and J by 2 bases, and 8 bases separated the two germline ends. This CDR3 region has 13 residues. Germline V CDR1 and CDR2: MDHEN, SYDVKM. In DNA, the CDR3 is TGTGCCAGCAGTACACACGACACAGATACGCAGTATTTT. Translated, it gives CASSTHDTDTQYF.

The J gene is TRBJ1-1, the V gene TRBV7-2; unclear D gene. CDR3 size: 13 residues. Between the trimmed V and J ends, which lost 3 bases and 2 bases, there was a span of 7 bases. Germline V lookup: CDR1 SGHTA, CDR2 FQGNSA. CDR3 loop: CASSFQANTEAFF. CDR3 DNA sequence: TGTGCCAGCAGCTTTCAGGCTAACACTGAAGCTTTCTTT.

CDR3 region: CSVEGQSSSYEQYF. CDR3 nucleotides: TGCAGCGTTGAAGGGCAGTCTTCCTCCTACGAGCAGTACTTC. V and J are TRBV29-1 and TRBJ2-7; D is undetermined. Per germline, CDR1 SQVTM and CDR2 ANQGSEA. Deletions cut 1 base from V and 0 bases from J, with 10 bases between. The CDR3 spans 14 residues.

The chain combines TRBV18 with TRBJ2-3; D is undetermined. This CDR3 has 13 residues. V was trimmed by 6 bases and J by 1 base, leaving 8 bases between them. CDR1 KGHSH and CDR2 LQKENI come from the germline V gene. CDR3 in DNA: TGTGCCAGCTCCTATAGGGGCACAGATACGCAGTATTTT. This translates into CASSYRGTDTQYF.

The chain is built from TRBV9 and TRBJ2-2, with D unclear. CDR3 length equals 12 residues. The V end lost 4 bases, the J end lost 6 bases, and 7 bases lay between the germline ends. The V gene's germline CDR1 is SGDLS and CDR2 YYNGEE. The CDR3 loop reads CASSLTSGELFF. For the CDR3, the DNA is TGTGCCAGCAGCCTCACCTCCGGGGAGCTGTTTTTT.

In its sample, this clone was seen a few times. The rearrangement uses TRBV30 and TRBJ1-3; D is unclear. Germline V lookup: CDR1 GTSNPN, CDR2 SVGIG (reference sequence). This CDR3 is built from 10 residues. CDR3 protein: CATGRDTIYF. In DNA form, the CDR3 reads TGTGCTACCGGGAGAGACACCATATATTTT. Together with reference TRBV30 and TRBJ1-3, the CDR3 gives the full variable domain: SQTIHQWPATLVQPVGSPLSLECTVEGTSNPNLYWYRQAAGRGLQLLFYSVGIGQISSEVPQNLSASRPQDRQFILSSKKLLLSDSGFYLCATGRDTIYFGEGSWLTVV.

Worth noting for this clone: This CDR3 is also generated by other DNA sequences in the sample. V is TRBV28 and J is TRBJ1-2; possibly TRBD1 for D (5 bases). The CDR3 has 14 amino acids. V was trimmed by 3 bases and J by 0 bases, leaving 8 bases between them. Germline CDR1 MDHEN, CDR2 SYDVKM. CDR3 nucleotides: TGTGCCAGCAGTTTGGGGGGTTCTAACTATGGCTACACCTTC. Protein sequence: CASSLGGSNYGYTF.

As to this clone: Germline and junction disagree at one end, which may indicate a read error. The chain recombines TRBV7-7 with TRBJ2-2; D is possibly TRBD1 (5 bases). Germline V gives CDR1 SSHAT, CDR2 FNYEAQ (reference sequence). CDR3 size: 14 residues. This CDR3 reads CASSLVGRTGELFF. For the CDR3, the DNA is TGTGCTAGCAGCTTGGTGGGGCGCACCGGGGAGCTGTTTTTT. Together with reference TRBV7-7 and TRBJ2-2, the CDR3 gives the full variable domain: GAGVSQSPRYKVTKRGQDVTLRCDPISSHATLYWYQQALGQGPEFLTYFNYEAQPDKSGLPSDRFSAERPEGSISTLTIQRTEQRDSAMYRCASSLVGRTGELFFGEGSRLTVL.

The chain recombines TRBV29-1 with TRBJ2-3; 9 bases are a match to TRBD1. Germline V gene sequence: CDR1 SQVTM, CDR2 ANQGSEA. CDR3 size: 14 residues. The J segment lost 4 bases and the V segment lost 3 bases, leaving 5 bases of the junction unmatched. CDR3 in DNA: TGCAGCGTTGATTCGGGACAGGGAGCAGATACGCAGTATTTT. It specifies CSVDSGQGADTQYF.

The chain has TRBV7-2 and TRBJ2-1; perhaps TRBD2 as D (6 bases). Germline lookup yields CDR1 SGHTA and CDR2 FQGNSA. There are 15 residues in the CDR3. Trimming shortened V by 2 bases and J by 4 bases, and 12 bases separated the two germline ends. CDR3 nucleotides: TGTGCCAGCAGCTTACCTCGGGACTCTTACAATGAGCAGTTCTTC. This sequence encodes CASSLPRDSYNEQFF.

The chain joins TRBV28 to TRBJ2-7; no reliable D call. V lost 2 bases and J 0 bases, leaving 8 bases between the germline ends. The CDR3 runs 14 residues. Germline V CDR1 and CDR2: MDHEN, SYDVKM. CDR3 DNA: TGTGCCAGCAGTTTAGAACTGATCTCCTACGAGCAGTACTTC. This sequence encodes CASSLELISYEQYF.

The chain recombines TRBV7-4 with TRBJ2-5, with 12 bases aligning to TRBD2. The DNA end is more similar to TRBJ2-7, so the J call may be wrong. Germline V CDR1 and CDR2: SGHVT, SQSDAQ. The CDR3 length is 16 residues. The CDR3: CASSWGLAGPPYEQYF. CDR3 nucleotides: TGTGCCAGCAGCTGGGGACTAGCGGGCCCTCCCTACGAGCAGTACTTC.

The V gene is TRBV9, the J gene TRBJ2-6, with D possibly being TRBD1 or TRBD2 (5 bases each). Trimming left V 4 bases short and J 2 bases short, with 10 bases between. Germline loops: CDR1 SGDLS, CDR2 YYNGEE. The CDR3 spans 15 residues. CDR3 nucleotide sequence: TGTGCCAGCAGCATAATGGGGGCTGGGGCCAACGTCCTGACTTTC. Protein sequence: CASSIMGAGANVLTF.

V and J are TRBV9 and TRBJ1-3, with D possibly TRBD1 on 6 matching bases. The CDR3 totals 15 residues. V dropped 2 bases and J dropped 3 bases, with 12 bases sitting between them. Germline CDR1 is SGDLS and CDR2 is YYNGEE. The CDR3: CASSVGGQGGNTIYF. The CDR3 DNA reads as TGTGCCAGCAGCGTTGGGGGGCAAGGTGGAAACACCATATATTTT. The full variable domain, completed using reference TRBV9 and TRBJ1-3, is DSGVTQTPKHLITATGQRVTLRCSPRSGDLSVYWYQQSLDQGLQFLIQYYNGEERAKGNILERFSAQQFPDLHSELNLSSLELGDSALYFCASSVGGQGGNTIYFGEGSWLTVV.

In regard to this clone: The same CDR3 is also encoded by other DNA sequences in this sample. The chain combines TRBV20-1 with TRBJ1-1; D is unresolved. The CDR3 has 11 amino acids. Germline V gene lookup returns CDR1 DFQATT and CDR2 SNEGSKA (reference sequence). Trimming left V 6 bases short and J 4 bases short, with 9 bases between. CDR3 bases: TGCAGTGCAGCAGGATTCACTGAAGCTTTCTTT. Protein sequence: CSAAGFTEAFF.

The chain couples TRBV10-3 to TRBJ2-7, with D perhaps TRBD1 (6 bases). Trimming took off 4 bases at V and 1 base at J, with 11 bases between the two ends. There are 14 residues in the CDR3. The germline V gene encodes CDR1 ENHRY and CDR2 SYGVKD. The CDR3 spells CAISGRGGSYEQYF. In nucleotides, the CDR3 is TGTGCCATCAGTGGCAGGGGTGGGTCCTACGAGCAGTACTTC.

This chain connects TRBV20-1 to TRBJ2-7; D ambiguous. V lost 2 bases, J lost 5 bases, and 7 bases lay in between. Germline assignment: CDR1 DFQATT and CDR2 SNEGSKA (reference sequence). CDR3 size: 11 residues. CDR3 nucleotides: TGCAGTGCTAGACCCTCTGACGAGCAGTACTTC. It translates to CSARPSDEQYF.

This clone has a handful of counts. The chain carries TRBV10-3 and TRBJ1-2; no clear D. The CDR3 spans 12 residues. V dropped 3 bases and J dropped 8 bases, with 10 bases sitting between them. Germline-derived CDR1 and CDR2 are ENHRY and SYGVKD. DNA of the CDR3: TGTGCCATCAGTGAAGCATCTGAAGGCTACACCTTC. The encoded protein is CAISEASEGYTF.

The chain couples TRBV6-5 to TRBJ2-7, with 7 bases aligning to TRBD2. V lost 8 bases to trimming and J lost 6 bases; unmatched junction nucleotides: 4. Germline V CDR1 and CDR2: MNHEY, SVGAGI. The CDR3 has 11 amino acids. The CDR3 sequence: CASLGGSEQYF. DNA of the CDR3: TGTGCCAGCCTCGGGGGGTCCGAGCAGTACTTC.

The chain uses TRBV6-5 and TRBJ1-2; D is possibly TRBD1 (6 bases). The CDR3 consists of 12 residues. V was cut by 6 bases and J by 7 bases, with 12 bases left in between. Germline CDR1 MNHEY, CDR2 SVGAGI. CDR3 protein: CASRLQGGGYTF. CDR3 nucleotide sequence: TGTGCCAGCAGACTACAGGGAGGTGGCTACACCTTC.

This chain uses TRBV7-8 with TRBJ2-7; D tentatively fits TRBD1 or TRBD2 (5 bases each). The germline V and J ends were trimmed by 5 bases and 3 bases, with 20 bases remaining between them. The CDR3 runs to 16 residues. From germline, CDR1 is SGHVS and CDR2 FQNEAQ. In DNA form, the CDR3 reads TGTGCCAGCAGCCGGGACCCCGGACCCGCCTTCTACGAGCAGTACTTC. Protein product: CASSRDPGPAFYEQYF.